This T cell receptor beta chain was retrieved from a study of T cell responses to AZD1222 COVID-19 vaccine. Profiled with immunoSEQ multiplex PCR; TCRdb holds only in-frame clones, not every one. The table records approximately 110,000 clones, more than 75% of them present only once. Study-wide results and limits: Two AZD1222 doses significantly raised spike-specific TCR breadth and depth over controls. The donor group comprised mostly white British people and more females; the analysis possibly underestimated clonal diversity. The study found vaccine-associated CD4 TCRs spanning spike, dominant at 160-218 and 743-854.

The table lists this clone with a count of one. Its target is not known. The study pooled second doses at about 4 or about 12 weeks. From germline, CDR1 is MDHEN and CDR2 SYDVKM. V lost 7 bases and J 5 bases, leaving 20 bases between the germline ends. The CDR3 consists of 16 residues. The chain joins TRBV28 to TRBJ1-4; tentative D call: TRBD1 (6 bases). This TCR was sampled from an adult who received the AZD1222 COVID-19 vaccine. This specimen was peripheral blood, taken 28 days after the second AZD1222 dose. CDR3 in DNA: TGTGCCAGCATCACAGGGAGCTCATTACGGAATGAAAAACTGTTTTTT. Its translation: CASITGSSLRNEKLFF.